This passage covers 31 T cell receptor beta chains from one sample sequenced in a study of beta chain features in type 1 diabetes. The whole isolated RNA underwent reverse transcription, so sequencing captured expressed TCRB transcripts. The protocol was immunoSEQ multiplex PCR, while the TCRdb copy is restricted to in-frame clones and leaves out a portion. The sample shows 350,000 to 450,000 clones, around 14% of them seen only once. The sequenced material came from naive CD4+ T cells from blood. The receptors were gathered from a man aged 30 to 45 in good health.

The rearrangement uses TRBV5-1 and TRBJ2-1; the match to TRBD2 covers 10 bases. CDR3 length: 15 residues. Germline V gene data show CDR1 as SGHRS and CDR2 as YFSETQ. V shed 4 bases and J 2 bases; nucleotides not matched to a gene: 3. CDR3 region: CASSVTSGTYNEQFF. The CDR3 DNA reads TGCGCCAGCAGCGTCACTAGCGGGACCTACAATGAGCAGTTCTTC. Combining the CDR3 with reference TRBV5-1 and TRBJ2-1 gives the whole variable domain KAGVTQTPRYLIKTRGQQVTLSCSPISGHRSVSWYQQTPGQGLQFLFEYFSETQRNKGNFPGRFSGRQFSNSRSEMNVSTLELGDSALYLCASSVTSGTYNEQFFGPGTRLTVL.

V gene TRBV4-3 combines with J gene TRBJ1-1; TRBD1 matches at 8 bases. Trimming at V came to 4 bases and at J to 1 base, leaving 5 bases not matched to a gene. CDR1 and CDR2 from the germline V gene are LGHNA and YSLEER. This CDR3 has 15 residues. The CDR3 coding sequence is TGCGCCAGCAGCCCCGAAGGGACAGGGAACACTGAAGCTTTCTTT. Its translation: CASSPEGTGNTEAFF.

The CDR3 nucleotides read TGTGCCAGCAGCTTAGGTAACGCAGATACGCAGTATTTT. This translates into CASSLGNADTQYF. The chain links TRBV7-2 to TRBJ2-3; D gene ambiguous. The CDR3 spans 13 residues. The V gene's germline CDR1 is SGHTA and CDR2 FQGNSA. V was clipped by 1 base and J by 4 bases, with 6 bases between them.

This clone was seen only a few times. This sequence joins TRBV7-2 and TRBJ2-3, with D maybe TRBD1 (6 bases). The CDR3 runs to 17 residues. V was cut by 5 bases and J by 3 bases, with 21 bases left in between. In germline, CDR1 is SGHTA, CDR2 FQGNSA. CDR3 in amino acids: CASSIVAGDSSTDTQYF. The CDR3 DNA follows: TGTGCCAGCAGCATCGTGGCAGGGGATTCGTCGACAGATACGCAGTATTTT.

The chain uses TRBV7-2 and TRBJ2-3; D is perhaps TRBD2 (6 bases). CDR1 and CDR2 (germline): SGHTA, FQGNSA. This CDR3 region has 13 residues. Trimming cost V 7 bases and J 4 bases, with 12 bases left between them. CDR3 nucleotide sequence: TGTGCCAGCAAACGGGACTCCTCAGATACGCAGTATTTT. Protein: CASKRDSSDTQYF.

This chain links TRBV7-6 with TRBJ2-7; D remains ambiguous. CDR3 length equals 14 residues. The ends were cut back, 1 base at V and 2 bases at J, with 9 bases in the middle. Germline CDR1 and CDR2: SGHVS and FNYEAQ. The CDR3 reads CASSLEDGTYEQYF. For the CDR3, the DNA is TGTGCCAGCAGCTTAGAAGACGGAACCTACGAGCAGTACTTC.

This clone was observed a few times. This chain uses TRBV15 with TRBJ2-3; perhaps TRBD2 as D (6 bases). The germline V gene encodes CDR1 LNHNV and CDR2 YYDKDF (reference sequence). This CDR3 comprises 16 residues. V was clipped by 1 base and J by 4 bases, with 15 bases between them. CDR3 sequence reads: CATSRGLTSGPDTQYF. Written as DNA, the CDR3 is TGTGCCACCAGCAGAGGGTTGACCAGCGGGCCAGATACGCAGTATTTT.

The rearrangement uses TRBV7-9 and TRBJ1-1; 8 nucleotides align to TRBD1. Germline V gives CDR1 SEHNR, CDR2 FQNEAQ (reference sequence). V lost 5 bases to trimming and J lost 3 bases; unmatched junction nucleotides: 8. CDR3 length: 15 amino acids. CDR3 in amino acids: CASSARTGQDTEAFF. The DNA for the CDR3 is TGTGCCAGCAGCGCACGGACAGGGCAAGACACTGAAGCTTTCTTT. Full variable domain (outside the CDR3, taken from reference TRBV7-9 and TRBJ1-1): DTGVSQNPRHKITKRGQNVTFRCDPISEHNRLYWYRQTLGQGPEFLTYFQNEAQLEKSRLLSDRFSAERPKGSFSTLEIQRTEQGDSAMYLCASSARTGQDTEAFFGQGTRLTVV.

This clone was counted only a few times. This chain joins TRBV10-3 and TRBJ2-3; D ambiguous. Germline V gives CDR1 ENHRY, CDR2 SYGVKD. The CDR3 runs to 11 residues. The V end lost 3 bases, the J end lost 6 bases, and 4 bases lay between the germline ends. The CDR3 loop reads CAISEKDTQYF. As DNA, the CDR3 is TGTGCCATCAGTGAAAAGGATACGCAGTATTTT.

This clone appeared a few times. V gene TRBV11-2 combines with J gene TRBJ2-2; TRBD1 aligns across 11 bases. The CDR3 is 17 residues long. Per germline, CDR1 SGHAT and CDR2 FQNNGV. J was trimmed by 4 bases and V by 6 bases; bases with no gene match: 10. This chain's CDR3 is CASSSGQGVEVTGELFF. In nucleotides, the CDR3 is TGTGCCAGCAGTTCGGGACAGGGGGTGGAGGTCACCGGGGAGCTGTTTTTT.

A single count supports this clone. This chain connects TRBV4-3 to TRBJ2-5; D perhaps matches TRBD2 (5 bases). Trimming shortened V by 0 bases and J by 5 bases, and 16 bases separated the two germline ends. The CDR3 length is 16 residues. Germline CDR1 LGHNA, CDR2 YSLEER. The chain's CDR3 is CASSQDFRGLGETQYF. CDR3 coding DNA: TGCGCCAGCAGCCAAGATTTTAGAGGGCTGGGCGAGACCCAGTACTTC.

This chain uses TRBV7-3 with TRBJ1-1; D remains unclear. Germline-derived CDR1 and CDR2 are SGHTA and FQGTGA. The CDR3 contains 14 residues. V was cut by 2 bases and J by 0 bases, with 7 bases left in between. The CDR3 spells CASSLRGMNTEAFF. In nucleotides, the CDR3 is TGTGCCAGCAGCTTACGCGGGATGAACACTGAAGCTTTCTTT.

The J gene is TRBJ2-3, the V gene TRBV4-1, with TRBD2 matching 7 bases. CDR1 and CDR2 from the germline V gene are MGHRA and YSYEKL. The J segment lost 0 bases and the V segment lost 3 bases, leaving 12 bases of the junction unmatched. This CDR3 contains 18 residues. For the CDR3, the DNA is TGCGCCAGCAGCCACATAAACTCAGCGGGATTTAGCACAGATACGCAGTATTTT. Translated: CASSHINSAGFSTDTQYF.

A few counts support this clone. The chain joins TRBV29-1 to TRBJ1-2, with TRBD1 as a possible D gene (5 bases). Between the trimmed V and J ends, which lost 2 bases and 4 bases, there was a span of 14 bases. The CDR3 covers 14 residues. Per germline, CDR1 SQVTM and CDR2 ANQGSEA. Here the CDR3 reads CSVEPQGRSYGYTF. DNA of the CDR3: TGCAGCGTTGAACCCCAGGGTAGGAGCTATGGCTACACCTTC.

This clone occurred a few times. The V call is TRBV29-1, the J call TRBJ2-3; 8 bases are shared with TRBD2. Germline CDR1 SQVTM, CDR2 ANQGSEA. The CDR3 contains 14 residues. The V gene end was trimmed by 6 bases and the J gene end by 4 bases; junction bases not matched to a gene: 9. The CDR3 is CSVSRTSSSDTQYF. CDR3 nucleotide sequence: TGCAGCGTATCTCGGACTAGCAGTTCAGATACGCAGTATTTT.

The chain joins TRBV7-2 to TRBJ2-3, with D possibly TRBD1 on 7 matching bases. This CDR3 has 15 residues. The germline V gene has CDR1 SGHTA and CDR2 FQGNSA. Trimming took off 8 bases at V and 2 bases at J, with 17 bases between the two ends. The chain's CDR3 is CASRLRGTFTDTQYF. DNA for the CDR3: TGTGCCAGCCGCCTCAGGGGGACTTTCACAGATACGCAGTATTTT.

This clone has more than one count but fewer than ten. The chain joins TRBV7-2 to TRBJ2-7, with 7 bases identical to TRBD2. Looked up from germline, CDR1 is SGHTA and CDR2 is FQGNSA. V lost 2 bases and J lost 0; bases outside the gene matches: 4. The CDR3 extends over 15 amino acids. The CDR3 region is CASSLRPGGSYEQYV. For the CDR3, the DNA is TGTGCCAGCAGCTTACGACCGGGGGGCTCCTACGAGCAGTACGTC.

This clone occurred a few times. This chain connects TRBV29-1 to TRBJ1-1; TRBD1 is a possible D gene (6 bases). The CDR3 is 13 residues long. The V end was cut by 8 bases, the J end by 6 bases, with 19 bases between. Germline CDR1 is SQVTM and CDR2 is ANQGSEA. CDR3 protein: CSNRRGPGAEAFF. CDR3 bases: TGCAGCAATCGCAGGGGCCCAGGCGCTGAAGCTTTCTTT.

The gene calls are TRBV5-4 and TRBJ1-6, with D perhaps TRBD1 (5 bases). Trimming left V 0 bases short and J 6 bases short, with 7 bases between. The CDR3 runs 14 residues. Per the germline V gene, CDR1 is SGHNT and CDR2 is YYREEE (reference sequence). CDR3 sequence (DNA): TGTGCCAGCAGCTTGGCAGGGAGTAATTCACCCCTCCACTTT. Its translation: CASSLAGSNSPLHF. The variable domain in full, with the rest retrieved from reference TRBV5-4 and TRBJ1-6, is ETGVTQSPTHLIKTRGQQVTLRCSSQSGHNTVSWYQQALGQGPQFIFQYYREEENGRGNFPPRFSGLQFPNYSSELNVNALELDDSALYLCASSLAGSNSPLHFGNGTRLTVT.

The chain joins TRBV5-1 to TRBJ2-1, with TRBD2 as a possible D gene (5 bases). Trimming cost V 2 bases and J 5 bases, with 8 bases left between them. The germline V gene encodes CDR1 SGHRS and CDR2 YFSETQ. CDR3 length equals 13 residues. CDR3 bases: TGCGCCAGCAGCTTACGGCGGGACAATGAGCAGTTCTTC. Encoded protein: CASSLRRDNEQFF. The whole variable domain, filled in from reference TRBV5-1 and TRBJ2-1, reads KAGVTQTPRYLIKTRGQQVTLSCSPISGHRSVSWYQQTPGQGLQFLFEYFSETQRNKGNFPGRFSGRQFSNSRSEMNVSTLELGDSALYLCASSLRRDNEQFFGPGTRLTVL.

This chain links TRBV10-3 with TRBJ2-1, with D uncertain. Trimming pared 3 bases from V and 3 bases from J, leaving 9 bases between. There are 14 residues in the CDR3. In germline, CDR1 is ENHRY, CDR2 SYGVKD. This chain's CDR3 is CAISDTARYNEQFF. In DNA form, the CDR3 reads TGTGCCATCAGTGATACGGCCCGCTACAATGAGCAGTTCTTC.

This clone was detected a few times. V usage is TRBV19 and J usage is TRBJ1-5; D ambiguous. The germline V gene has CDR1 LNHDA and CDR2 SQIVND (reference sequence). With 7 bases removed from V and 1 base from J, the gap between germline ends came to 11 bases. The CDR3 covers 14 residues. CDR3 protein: CASTPGYSNQPQHF. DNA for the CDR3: TGTGCCAGTACCCCCGGGTACAGCAATCAGCCCCAGCATTTT.

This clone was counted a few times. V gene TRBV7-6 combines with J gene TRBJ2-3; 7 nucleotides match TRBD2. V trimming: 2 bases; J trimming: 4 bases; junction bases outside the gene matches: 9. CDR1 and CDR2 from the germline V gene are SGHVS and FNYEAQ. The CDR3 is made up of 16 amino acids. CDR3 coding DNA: TGTGCCAGCAGCTTAAGCCCTCAGGGAGGGGCAGATACGCAGTATTTT. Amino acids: CASSLSPQGGADTQYF.

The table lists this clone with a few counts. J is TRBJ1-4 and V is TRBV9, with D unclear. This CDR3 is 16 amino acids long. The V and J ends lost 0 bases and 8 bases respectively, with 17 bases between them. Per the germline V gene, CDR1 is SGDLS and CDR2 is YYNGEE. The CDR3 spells CASSVGHSSVSEKLFF. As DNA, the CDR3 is TGTGCCAGCAGCGTAGGTCACAGCTCCGTTAGCGAAAAACTGTTTTTT.

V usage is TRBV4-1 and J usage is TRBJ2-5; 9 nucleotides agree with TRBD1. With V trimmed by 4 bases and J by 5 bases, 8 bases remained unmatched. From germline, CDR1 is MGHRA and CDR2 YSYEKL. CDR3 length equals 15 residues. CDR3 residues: CASSPGTGNFETQYF. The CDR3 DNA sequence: TGCGCCAGCAGCCCCGGGACAGGGAATTTTGAGACCCAGTACTTC.

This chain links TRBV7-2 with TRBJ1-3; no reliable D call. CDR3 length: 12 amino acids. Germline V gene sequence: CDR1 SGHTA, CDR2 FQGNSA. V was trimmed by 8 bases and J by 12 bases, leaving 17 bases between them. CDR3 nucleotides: TGTGCCAGCCAACCCAGTATAGGAAACATATATTTT. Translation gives CASQPSIGNIYF.

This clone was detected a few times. Here the CDR3 DNA reads TGTGCCAGCAGGCGACCTACAGGGGCGGTGGATTCACCCCTCCACTTT. Protein: CASRRPTGAVDSPLHF. The V call is TRBV28, the J call TRBJ1-6; 7 bases line up with TRBD1. The CDR3 extends over 16 amino acids. CDR1 is MDHEN and CDR2 is SYDVKM in the germline V gene. V lost 6 bases to trimming and J lost 8 bases; unmatched junction nucleotides: 13.

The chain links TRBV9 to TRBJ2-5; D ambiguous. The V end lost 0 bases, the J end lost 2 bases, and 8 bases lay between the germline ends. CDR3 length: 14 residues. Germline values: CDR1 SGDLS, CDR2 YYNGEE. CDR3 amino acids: CASSVAGSQETQYF. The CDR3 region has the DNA TGTGCCAGCAGCGTAGCTGGCTCTCAAGAGACCCAGTACTTC.

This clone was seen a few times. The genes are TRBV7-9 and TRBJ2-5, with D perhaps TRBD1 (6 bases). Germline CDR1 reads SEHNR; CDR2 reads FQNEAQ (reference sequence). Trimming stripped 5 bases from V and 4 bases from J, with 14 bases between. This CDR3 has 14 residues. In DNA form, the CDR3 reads TGTGCCAGCAGCGTACAGGGTGGAATAGAGACCCAGTACTTC. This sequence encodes CASSVQGGIETQYF.

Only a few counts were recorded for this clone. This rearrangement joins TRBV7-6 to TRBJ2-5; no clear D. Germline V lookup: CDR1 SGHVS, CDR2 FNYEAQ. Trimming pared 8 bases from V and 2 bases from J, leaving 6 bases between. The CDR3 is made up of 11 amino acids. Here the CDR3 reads CASQIQETQYF. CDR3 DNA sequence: TGTGCCAGCCAAATACAAGAGACCCAGTACTTC.

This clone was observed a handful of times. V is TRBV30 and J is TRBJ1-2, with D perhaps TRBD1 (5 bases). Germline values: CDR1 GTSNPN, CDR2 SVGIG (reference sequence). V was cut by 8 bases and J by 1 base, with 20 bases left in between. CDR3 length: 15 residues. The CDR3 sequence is CALRVGRRVNYGYTF. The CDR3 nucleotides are TGTGCCCTCCGGGTGGGACGGAGAGTTAACTATGGCTACACCTTC.